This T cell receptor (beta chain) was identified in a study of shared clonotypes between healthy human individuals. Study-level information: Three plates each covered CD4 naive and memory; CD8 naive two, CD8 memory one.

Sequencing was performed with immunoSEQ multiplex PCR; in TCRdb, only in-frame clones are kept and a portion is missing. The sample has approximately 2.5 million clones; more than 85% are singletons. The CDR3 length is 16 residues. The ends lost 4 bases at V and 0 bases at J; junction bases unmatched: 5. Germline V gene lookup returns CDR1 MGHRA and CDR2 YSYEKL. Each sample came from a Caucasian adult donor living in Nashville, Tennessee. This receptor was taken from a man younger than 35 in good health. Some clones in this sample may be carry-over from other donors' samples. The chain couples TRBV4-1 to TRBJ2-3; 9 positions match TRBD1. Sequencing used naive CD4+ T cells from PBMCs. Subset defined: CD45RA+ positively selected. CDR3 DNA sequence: TGCGCCAGCAGCCCGGGACAGGGAACTAGCACAGATACGCAGTATTTT. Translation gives CASSPGQGTSTDTQYF.